This record concerns one TCR beta chain sequence. Its specificity is not known. The CDR3 is made up of 15 amino acids. The germline gives CDR1 MDHEN, CDR2 SYDVKM. The ends were cut back, 5 bases at V and 0 bases at J, with 10 bases in the middle. Survey-depth TCRbeta CDR3 sequencing reported V/J genes and productive frequencies. TCRdb keeps only in-frame clones here, not all; method: immunoSEQ multiplex PCR. The sample lists around 25,000 clones; 91% were seen once. The entry originates in a study of tissue T cells after allogeneic stem cell transplantation. General study findings and limits: In patients and mice, blood and spleen missed much of tissue repertoire.

This clonotype was obtained from a male donor older than 55 who later had graft-versus-host disease after an allogeneic stem cell transplant. The material was blood, obtained before transplantation. The chain carries TRBV28 and TRBJ2-2; D not certain. CDR3 DNA sequence: TGTGCCAGCAGTCCCCCTTACACGAACACCGGGGAGCTGTTTTTT. Translation: CASSPPYTNTGELFF.